Listed below are T cell receptor beta chains from one sample, sequenced in a study of blood T cells in healthy people across ages. TCRdb reprocessed the 5' RACE reads with MiXCR, giving one entry per CDR3 protein. The sample lists about 580,000 distinct CDR3 sequences, around 48% occurring once. The sample was blood. The receptors derive from an elderly man in good health. The CDR3 runs from the conserved cysteine through the conserved F or W. Each record gives: V gene, J gene, clone size, D gene, CDR3 protein, CDR3 DNA. The D gene is left open where the match is weak. Expanded clones are given a class, and other clones once, few, many or no size at all.

V gene: TRBV7-9; J gene: TRBJ2-7; clone size: few; D gene: -; CDR3 protein: CASSFTGSSYEQYF; CDR3 DNA: TGTGCCAGCAGCTTCACGGGGAGCTCCTACGAGCAGTACTTC
V gene: TRBV20-1; J gene: TRBJ2-1; clone size: once; D gene: -; CDR3 protein: CSASAVSYNEQFF; CDR3 DNA: TGCAGTGCTAGTGCCGTGTCCTACAATGAGCAGTTCTTC
V gene: TRBV20-1; J gene: TRBJ1-1; clone size: -; D gene: -; CDR3 protein: CSALRGTEAFF; CDR3 DNA: TGCAGTGCTTTGAGGGGCACTGAAGCTTTCTTT
V gene: TRBV27; J gene: TRBJ2-7; clone size: -; D gene: -; CDR3 protein: CASGQIGSFYEQYF; CDR3 DNA: TGTGCCAGCGGCCAAATTGGGAGTTTCTACGAGCAGTACTTC
V gene: TRBV11-3; J gene: TRBJ2-3; clone size: -; D gene: TRBD2; CDR3 protein: CASSSTGTSGGSTDTQYF; CDR3 DNA: TGTGCCAGCAGCTCGACGGGGACTAGCGGGGGTAGCACAGATACGCAGTATTTT
V gene: TRBV4-1; J gene: TRBJ2-3; clone size: -; D gene: TRBD1; CDR3 protein: CASSQGGQFSTDTQYF; CDR3 DNA: TGCGCCAGCAGCCAAGGGGGACAGTTTTCCACAGATACGCAGTATTTT
V gene: TRBV4-3; J gene: TRBJ1-1; clone size: -; D gene: TRBD1; CDR3 protein: CASSQEPGTGEAFF; CDR3 DNA: TGCGCCAGCAGCCAGGAACCCGGGACAGGGGAAGCTTTCTTT
V gene: TRBV7-2; J gene: TRBJ1-2; clone size: few; D gene: TRBD1; CDR3 protein: CASSQWAGGGYTF; CDR3 DNA: TGTGCCAGCAGCCAGTGGGCAGGGGGCGGCTACACCTTC
V gene: TRBV18; J gene: TRBJ2-1; clone size: few; D gene: -; CDR3 protein: CASSPSGGSYNEQFF; CDR3 DNA: TGTGCCAGCTCACCCTCCGGCGGCTCCTACAATGAGCAGTTCTTC
V gene: TRBV6-5; J gene: TRBJ1-1; clone size: few; D gene: TRBD1; CDR3 protein: CASSYSARGRTEAFF; CDR3 DNA: TGTGCCAGCAGTTACTCTGCCAGGGGGCGAACTGAAGCTTTCTTT
V gene: TRBV12-3/TRBV12-4; J gene: TRBJ2-1; clone size: -; D gene: TRBD2; CDR3 protein: CASSLRASPSGGAHEQFF; CDR3 DNA: TGTGCCAGCAGTTTAAGAGCATCCCCTAGCGGGGGGGCCCATGAGCAGTTCTTC
V gene: TRBV7-9; J gene: TRBJ1-6; clone size: -; D gene: -; CDR3 protein: CASSSPPLPLHF; CDR3 DNA: TGTGCCAGCAGCTCACCCCCGCTCCCCCTCCACTTT
V gene: TRBV28; J gene: TRBJ2-5; clone size: -; D gene: TRBD1; CDR3 protein: CASRPADRGQETQYF; CDR3 DNA: TGTGCCAGCAGACCTGCGGACAGGGGTCAAGAGACCCAGTACTTC